This T cell receptor (beta chain) was documented in a study of blood T cell repertoires in COVID-19. On the study more broadly: Nucleic acid was either cDNA or gDNA, and it came from T cells, B-cell-depleted T cells, or PBMCs.

From germline, CDR1 is SQVTM and CDR2 ANQGSEA. The CDR3 totals 14 residues. V lost 7 bases and J 4 bases, leaving 20 bases between the germline ends. Participants' reported clinical history set cohort assignment. In Cohort 3, a recovered donor had either two negative PCRs, clearance, or symptom resolution. Using immunoSEQ multiplex PCR, the repertoire was profiled, and TCRdb retains in-frame clones only, with some absent. This table holds roughly 380,000 clones, roughly 87% found once. The sequencing sample was made of PBMCs or T cells enriched from blood (not recorded which). The clonotype was recovered from a woman aged 30 to 39 who had recovered from COVID-19. This chain uses TRBV29-1 with TRBJ2-7, with D tentatively TRBD1 (7 bases). The CDR3, as DNA: TGCAGCGCAGTGGAGGGGGCCGGAGGGTACGAGCAGTACTTC. It encodes CSAVEGAGGYEQYF.